This passage covers 8 T cell receptor beta chains from one sample sequenced in a study of CD8+ T cells in alopecia areata. As for treatment: oral pan-JAK inhibitor, 5-10 mg twice daily. Reverse transcription of extracted RNA yielded cDNA, which provided the sequencing template. The repertoire was sequenced with immunoSEQ multiplex PCR; TCRdb's copy has only in-frame clones and lacks some. Of around 100,000 clones listed, about 70% are singletons. The sample was CD8+ T cells sorted from blood, taken around week 44, from a patient treated with tofacitinib. The source is a human donor with alopecia areata.

The chain employs TRBV19 and TRBJ2-7, with 7 bases lining up with TRBD1. V trimming: 2 bases; J trimming: 5 bases; junction bases outside the gene matches: 9. The CDR3 spans 15 residues. Germline V lookup: CDR1 LNHDA, CDR2 SQIVND (reference sequence). The CDR3 loop is CASSIFQGGRDEQYF. Here the CDR3 DNA reads TGTGCCAGTAGTATATTTCAAGGGGGCCGCGACGAGCAGTACTTC.

This clone was counted between two and nine times. The V call is TRBV11-2, the J call TRBJ1-5; TRBD1 aligns across 7 bases. After removal of 1 base from V and 8 bases from J, the junction contained 2 bases not matched to a gene. Germline assignment: CDR1 SGHAT and CDR2 FQNNGV. This CDR3 has 13 residues. The CDR3 bases are TGTGCCAGCAGCTTAGGACAGGGCGAGCCCCAGCATTTT. Encoded protein: CASSLGQGEPQHF.

This clone was seen a single time. The gene calls are TRBV15 and TRBJ1-1, with TRBD1 matching over 7 bases. Germline trimming cut 6 bases from V and 8 bases from J; bases unmatched to any gene: 6. The CDR3 consists of 12 residues. Germline CDR1 LNHNV, CDR2 YYDKDF (reference sequence). In nucleotides, the CDR3 is TGTGCCACCAGTACAGGGGATGTGGAAGCTTTCTTT. Translation gives CATSTGDVEAFF. The full variable domain, in which reference TRBV15 and TRBJ1-1 provide the parts outside the CDR3, is DAMVIQNPRYQVTQFGKPVTLSCSQTLNHNVMYWYQQKSSQAPKLLFHYYDKDFNNEADTPDNFQSRRPNTSFCFLDIRSPGLGDTAMYLCATSTGDVEAFFGQGTRLTVV.

This rearrangement joins TRBV4-3 to TRBJ2-1; 9 nucleotides align to TRBD2. Per the germline V gene, CDR1 is LGHNA and CDR2 is YSLEER. V shed 0 bases, J shed 0 bases, and the junction held 6 bases outside the gene matches. There are 18 residues in the CDR3. The CDR3 loop reads CASSQESVAGASYNEQFF. DNA of the CDR3: TGCGCCAGCAGCCAAGAGTCCGTAGCGGGGGCCTCCTACAATGAGCAGTTCTTC.

This clone has a handful of counts. This chain connects TRBV10-2 to TRBJ1-2; tentatively, D is TRBD1 (6 bases). Trimming took 0 bases from V and 7 from J, leaving 12 bases between them. Germline assignment: CDR1 WSHSY and CDR2 SAAADI. The CDR3 is made up of 14 amino acids. CDR3 sequence: CASSESQGQSGYTF. Here the CDR3 DNA reads TGCGCCAGCAGTGAGTCCCAGGGACAAAGTGGCTACACCTTC.

The chain is built from TRBV13 and TRBJ2-7, with 10 bases that match TRBD1. There are 14 residues in the CDR3. V lost 4 bases to trimming and J lost 4 bases; unmatched junction nucleotides: 4. Germline values: CDR1 PRHDT, CDR2 FYEKMQ (reference sequence). CDR3 in DNA: TGTGCCAGCAGCTCGGGACAGGGGACTTACGAGCAGTACTTC. Its translation is CASSSGQGTYEQYF.

The rearrangement joins TRBV7-3 to TRBJ2-2; possibly TRBD1 for D (6 bases). Trimming left V 6 bases short and J 0 bases short, with 14 bases between. Per germline, CDR1 SGHTA and CDR2 FQGTGA. The CDR3 spans 16 residues. CDR3 in amino acids: CASSPQGNPNTGELFF. In DNA, the CDR3 is TGTGCCAGCAGTCCACAGGGTAACCCGAACACCGGGGAGCTGTTTTTT.

This clone has just one count. The V and J genes are TRBV4-1 and TRBJ1-2; D not certain. This CDR3 is built from 13 residues. V shed 3 bases and J shed 8 bases, with 13 bases lying between them. CDR1 is MGHRA and CDR2 is YSYEKL in the germline V gene. The CDR3 DNA sequence: TGCGCCAGCAGCCAGACCAATTCGGGCGGCTACACCTTC. The encoded protein is CASSQTNSGGYTF.